This T cell receptor (beta chain) appears in the sequencing data of a study of blood T cell repertoires in COVID-19. Seattle researchers signed up patients amid active infection and tracked them longitudinally. The germline V gene encodes CDR1 SNHLY and CDR2 FYNNEI. The CDR3 length is 14 residues. V dropped 3 bases and J dropped 3 bases, with 12 bases sitting between them. Per the original data handling: Counts of nucleated cells, estimated from reference gene primer amplification, were obtained. Assay: immunoSEQ multiplex PCR; the TCRdb copy retains only in-frame clones and omits some. D and trimming were read from the DNA, whereas the V and J calls and clone size are those reported in that table. The sample has some 65,000 clones; more than 75% are singletons.

The sequence derives from a man in his forties with COVID-19, enrolled during active disease. The sequenced sample consisted of peripheral blood. The V and J genes are TRBV2 and TRBJ2-7, with D perhaps TRBD2 (5 bases). The CDR3 region has the DNA TGTGCCAGCAGTGACGGGATTTCTAACTACGAGCAGTACTTC. Its protein is CASSDGISNYEQYF.